This TCR beta chain emerged from a study of regulatory T cells in long-lasting Graves disease. Stated time point: newly diagnosed GD, antithyroid drugs for less than 3 months. PBMC-derived RNA was used for the TCR library. This clonotype was picked up many times. For TCR beta, libraries came from iRepertoire HTBI primers and Arm-PCR of CDR3 regions. MiXCR, applied by TCRdb to the multiplex PCR reads, yields one record per CDR3 protein. The table has roughly 380,000 distinct CDR3 sequences, around 17% seen once. Germline values: CDR1 SGHRS, CDR2 YFSETQ. Trimming took off 4 bases at V and 1 base at J, with 9 bases between the two ends. CDR3 size: 14 residues. These data were likewise used in another study, on T cells in Graves' hyperthyroidism and ophthalmopathy.

The source of this sequence is a middle-aged man with Graves disease. Here the sequenced sample was peripheral blood mononuclear cells (PBMCs), taken at new diagnosis, from a patient treated with antithyroid drugs. The V and J genes are TRBV5-1 and TRBJ1-3, with no clear D. In nucleotides, the CDR3 is TGCGCCAGCAGCAAGGGTGATTCTGGAAACACCATATATTTT. It translates to CASSKGDSGNTIYF.